This entry describes one T cell receptor (beta chain). Antigen specificity is unknown. This specimen belongs to a study of cytomegalovirus exposure and HLA in healthy donors. Findings of the study overall: The authors listed some 160 TCR beta chains as cytomegalovirus-associated. Indistinguishable V segments such as TRBV6-2 and TRBV6-3 were excluded.

A multiplex PCR was run with 60 Vbeta primers and 13 Jbeta primers. Clones were read by immunoSEQ multiplex PCR, and TCRdb kept only the in-frame ones, dropping some. The table shows around 120,000 clones, with over 60% occurring only once. The CDR3 loop spans 14 amino acids. In germline, CDR1 is ENHRY, CDR2 SYGVKD. Trimming shortened V by 8 bases and J by 2 bases, and 14 bases separated the two germline ends. V usage is TRBV10-3 and J usage is TRBJ2-3; D gene uncertain. Input material: PBMCs. The source of this sequence is a woman in her forties in good health and CMV-seropositive. The CDR3 here is CAIQSGSFTDTQYF. CDR3 nucleotides: TGTGCCATCCAGTCAGGTTCTTTCACAGATACGCAGTATTTT.